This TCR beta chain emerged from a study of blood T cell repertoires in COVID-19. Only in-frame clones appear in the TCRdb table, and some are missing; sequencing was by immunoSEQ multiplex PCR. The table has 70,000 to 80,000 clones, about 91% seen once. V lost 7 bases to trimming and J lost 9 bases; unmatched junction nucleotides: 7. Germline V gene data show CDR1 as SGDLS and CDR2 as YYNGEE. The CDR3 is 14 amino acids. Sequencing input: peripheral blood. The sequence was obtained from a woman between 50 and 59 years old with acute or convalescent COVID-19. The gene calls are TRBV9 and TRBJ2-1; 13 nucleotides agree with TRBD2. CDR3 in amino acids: CASGGLAGAGEQFF. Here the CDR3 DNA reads TGTGCCAGCGGAGGACTAGCGGGGGCCGGTGAGCAGTTCTTC.